This TCR beta chain was captured in a study of cytomegalovirus exposure and HLA in healthy donors. V lost 3 bases, J lost 1 base, and 6 bases stayed unmatched. The CDR3 runs to 16 residues. Germline-derived CDR1 and CDR2 are LGHNA and YSLEER. PCR amplification relied on 60 Vbeta primers (plus 13 Jbeta primers). Sequencing was performed with immunoSEQ multiplex PCR; in TCRdb, only in-frame clones are kept and a portion is missing. This sample has 150,000 to 200,000 clones, with roughly 70% found just once. Nominally healthy donors provided the samples, though records likely missed some immune exposures.

This TCR was recovered from a woman aged 18 to 35 in good health and CMV-seropositive. The sequenced material came from PBMCs. J is TRBJ1-5 and V is TRBV4-3; the match to TRBD1 covers 7 bases. The CDR3 spells CASSQETGVSNQPQHF. In nucleotides, the CDR3 is TGCGCCAGCAGCCAGGAAACAGGGGTGAGCAATCAGCCCCAGCATTTT.